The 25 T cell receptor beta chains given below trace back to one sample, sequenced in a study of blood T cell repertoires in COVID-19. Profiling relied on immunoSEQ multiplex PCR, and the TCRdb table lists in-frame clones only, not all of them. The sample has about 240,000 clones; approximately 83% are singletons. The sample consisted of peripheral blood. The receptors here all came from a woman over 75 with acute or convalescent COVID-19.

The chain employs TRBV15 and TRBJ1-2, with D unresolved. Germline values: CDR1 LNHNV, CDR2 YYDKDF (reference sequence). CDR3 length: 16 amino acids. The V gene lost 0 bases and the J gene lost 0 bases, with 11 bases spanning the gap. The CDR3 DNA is TGTGCCACCAGCAGAGATCTGGCGGAAACTAACTATGGCTACACCTTC. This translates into CATSRDLAETNYGYTF.

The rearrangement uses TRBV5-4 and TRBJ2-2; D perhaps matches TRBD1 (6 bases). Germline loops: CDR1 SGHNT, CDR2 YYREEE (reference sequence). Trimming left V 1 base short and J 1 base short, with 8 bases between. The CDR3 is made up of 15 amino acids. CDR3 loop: CASSLWGQNTGELFF. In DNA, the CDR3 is TGTGCCAGCAGCTTGTGGGGACAGAACACCGGGGAGCTGTTTTTT.

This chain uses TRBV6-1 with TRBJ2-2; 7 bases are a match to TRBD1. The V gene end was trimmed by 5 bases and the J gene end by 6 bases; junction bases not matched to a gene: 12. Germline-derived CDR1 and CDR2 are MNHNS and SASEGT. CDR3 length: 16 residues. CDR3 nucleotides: TGTGCCAGCAGTAAAGAGACAGGGTCTAAGGCCGGGGAGCTGTTTTTT. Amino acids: CASSKETGSKAGELFF.

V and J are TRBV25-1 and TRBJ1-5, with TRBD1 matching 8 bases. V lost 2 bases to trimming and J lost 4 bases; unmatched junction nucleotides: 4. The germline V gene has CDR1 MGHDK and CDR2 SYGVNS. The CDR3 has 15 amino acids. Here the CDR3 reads CASSELRGQNQPQHF. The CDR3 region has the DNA TGTGCCAGCAGTGAACTCAGGGGGCAGAATCAGCCCCAGCATTTT.

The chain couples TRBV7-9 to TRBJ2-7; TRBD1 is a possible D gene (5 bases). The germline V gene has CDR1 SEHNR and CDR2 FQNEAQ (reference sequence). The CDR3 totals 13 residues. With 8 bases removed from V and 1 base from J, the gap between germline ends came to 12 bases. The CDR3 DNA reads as TGTGCCAGCCTTGACAGTCGTTCCTACGAGCAGTACTTC. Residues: CASLDSRSYEQYF.

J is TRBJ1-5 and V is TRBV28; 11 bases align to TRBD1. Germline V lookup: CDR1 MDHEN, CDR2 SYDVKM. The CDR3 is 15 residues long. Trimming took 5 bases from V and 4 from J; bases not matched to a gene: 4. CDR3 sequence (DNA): TGTGCCAGCAGTACCGGGACAGGGGGTAATCAGCCCCAGCATTTT. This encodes CASSTGTGGNQPQHF.

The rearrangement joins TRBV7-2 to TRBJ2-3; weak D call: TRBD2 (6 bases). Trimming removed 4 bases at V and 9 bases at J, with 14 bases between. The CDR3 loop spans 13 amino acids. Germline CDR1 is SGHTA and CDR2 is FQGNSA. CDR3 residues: CASSSQPGRTQYF. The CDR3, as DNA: TGTGCCAGCAGCTCACAACCAGGGAGGACGCAGTATTTT. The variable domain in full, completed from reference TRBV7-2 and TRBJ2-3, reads GAGVSQSPSNKVTEKGKDVELRCDPISGHTALYWYRQSLGQGLEFLIYFQGNSAPDKSGLPSDRFSAERTGGSVSTLTIQRTQQEDSAVYLCASSSQPGRTQYFGPGTRLTVL.

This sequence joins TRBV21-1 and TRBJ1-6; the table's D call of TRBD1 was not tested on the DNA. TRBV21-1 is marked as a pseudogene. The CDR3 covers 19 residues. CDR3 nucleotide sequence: TGTGCCAGCAGCAAAGTGGGGGCTCGGTATAGGTCCTATAATTCACCCCTCCACTTT. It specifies CASSKVGARYRSYNSPLHF.

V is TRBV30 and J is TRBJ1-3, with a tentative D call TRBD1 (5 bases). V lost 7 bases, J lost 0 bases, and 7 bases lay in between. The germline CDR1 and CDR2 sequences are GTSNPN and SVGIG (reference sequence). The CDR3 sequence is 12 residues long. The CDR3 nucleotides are TGTGCCTACCAGGGCTCTGGAAACACCATATATTTT. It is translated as CAYQGSGNTIYF. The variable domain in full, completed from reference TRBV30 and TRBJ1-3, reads SQTIHQWPATLVQPVGSPLSLECTVEGTSNPNLYWYRQAAGRGLQLLFYSVGIGQISSEVPQNLSASRPQDRQFILSSKKLLLSDSGFYLCAYQGSGNTIYFGEGSWLTVV.

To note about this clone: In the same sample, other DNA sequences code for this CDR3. In DNA, the CDR3 is TGTGCCAGCAGCGACAGGGGCAATCAGCCCCAGCATTTT. Protein product: CASSDRGNQPQHF. This chain connects TRBV2 to TRBJ1-5, with 7 bases matching TRBD1. Germline CDR1 and CDR2: SNHLY and FYNNEI. After removal of 6 bases from V and 2 bases from J, the junction contained 1 base not matched to a gene. This CDR3 region has 13 residues. Variable domain in full (rest from reference TRBV2 and TRBJ1-5): EPEVTQTPSHQVTQMGQEVILRCVPISNHLYFYWYRQILGQKVEFLVSFYNNEISEKSEIFDDQFSVERPDGSNFTLKIRSTKLEDSAMYFCASSDRGNQPQHFGDGTRLSIL.

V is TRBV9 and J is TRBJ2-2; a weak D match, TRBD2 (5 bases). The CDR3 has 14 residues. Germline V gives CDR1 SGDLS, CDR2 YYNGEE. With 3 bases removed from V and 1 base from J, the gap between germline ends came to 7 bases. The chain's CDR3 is CASSARVNTGELFF. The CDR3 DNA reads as TGTGCCAGCAGCGCGAGGGTGAACACCGGGGAGCTGTTTTTT.

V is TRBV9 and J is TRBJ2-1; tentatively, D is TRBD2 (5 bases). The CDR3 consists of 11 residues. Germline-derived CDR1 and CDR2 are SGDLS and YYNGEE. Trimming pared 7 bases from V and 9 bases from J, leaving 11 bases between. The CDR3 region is CASSRDIEQFF. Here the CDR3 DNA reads TGTGCCAGCTCGAGGGATATTGAGCAGTTCTTC. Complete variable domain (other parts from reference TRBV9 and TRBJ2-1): DSGVTQTPKHLITATGQRVTLRCSPRSGDLSVYWYQQSLDQGLQFLIQYYNGEERAKGNILERFSAQQFPDLHSELNLSSLELGDSALYFCASSRDIEQFFGPGTRLTVL.

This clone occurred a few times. CDR3 DNA: TGTGCCACCCAGCCGGGCAGGGTCCACGAGCAGTACTTC. This translates into CATQPGRVHEQYF. The chain joins TRBV6-5 to TRBJ2-7; D possibly corresponds to TRBD1 (5 bases). The CDR3 is 13 residues long. Trimming removed 10 bases at V and 5 bases at J, with 18 bases between. Germline V gives CDR1 MNHEY, CDR2 SVGAGI.

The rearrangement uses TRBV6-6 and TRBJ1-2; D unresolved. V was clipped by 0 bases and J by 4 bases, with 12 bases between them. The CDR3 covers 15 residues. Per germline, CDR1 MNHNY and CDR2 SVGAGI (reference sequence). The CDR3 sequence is CASSYSTTGFYGYTF. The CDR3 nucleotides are TGTGCCAGCAGTTACTCCACGACGGGGTTCTATGGCTACACCTTC.

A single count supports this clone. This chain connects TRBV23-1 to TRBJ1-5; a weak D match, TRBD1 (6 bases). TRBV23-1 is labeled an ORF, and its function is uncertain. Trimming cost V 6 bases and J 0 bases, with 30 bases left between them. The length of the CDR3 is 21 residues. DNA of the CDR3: TGCGCCAGCAGACCCGCGCCCCCAGAGTACAGGGATCTTTATAGCAATCAGCCCCAGCATTTT. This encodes CASRPAPPEYRDLYSNQPQHF.

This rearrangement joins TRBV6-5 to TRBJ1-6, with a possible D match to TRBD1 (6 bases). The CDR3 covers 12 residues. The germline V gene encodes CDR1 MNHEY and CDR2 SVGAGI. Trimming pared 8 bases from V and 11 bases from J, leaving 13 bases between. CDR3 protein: CASGEQGAPLHF. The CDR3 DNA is TGTGCCAGCGGGGAACAGGGTGCACCCCTCCACTTT.

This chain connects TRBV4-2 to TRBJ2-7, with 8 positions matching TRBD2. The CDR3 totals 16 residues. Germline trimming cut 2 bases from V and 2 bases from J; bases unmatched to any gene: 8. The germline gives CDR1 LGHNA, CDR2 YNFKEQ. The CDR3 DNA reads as TGTGCCAGCAGCCAAAGCAGCGGGGGAGGTCCCTACGAGCAGTACTTC. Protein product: CASSQSSGGGPYEQYF.

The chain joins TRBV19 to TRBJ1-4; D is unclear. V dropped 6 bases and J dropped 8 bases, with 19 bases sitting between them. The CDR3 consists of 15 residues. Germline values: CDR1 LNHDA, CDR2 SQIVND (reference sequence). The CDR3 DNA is TGTGCCAGTAGCCGCGGCGGAGCTGGGGAGGAAAAACTGTTTTTT. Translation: CASSRGGAGEEKLFF. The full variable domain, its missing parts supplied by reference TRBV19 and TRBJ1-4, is DGGITQSPKYLFRKEGQNVTLSCEQNLNHDAMYWYRQDPGQGLRLIYYSQIVNDFQKGDIAEGYSVSREKKESFPLTVTSAQKNPTAFYLCASSRGGAGEEKLFFGSGTQLSVL.

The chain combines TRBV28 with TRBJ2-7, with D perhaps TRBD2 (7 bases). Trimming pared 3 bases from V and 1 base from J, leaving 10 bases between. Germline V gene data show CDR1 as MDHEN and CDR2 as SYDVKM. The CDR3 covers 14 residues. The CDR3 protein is CASSFRGASYEQYF. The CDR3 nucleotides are TGTGCCAGCAGTTTCCGGGGGGCGTCCTACGAGCAGTACTTC.

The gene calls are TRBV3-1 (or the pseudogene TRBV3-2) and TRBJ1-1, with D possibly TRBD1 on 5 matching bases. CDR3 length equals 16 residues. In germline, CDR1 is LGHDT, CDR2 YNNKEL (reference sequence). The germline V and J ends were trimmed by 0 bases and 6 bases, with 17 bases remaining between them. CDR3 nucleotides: TGTGCCAGCAGCCAAGATAAAGGGGTTTTATTCTCTGAAGCTTTCTTT. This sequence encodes CASSQDKGVLFSEAFF.

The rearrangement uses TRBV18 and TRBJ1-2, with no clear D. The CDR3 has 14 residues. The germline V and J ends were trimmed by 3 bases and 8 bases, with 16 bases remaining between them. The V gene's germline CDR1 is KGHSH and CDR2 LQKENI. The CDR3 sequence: CASSPSVEAGGYTF. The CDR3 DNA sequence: TGTGCCAGCTCACCCTCAGTCGAGGCGGGGGGCTACACCTTC.

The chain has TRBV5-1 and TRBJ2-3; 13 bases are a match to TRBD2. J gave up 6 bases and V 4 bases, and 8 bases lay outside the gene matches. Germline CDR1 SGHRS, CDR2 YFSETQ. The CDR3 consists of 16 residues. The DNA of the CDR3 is TGCGCCAGCAGCCCGGTCACTAGCGGGGGGGCGGATACGCAGTATTTT. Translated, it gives CASSPVTSGGADTQYF.

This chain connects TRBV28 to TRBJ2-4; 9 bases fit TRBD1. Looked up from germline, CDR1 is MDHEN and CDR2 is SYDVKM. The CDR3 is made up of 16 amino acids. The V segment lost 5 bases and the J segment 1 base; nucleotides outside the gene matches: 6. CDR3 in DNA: TGTGCCAGCAGTCCCTACAGGGGGCGGGCCAAAAACATTCAGTACTTC. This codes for CASSPYRGRAKNIQYF.

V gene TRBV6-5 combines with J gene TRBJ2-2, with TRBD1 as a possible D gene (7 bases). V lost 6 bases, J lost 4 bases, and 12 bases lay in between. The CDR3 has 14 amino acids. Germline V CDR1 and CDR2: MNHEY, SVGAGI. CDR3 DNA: TGTGCCAGCAGGGTTCAGGGGGGCACCGGGGAGCTGTTTTTT. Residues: CASRVQGGTGELFF.

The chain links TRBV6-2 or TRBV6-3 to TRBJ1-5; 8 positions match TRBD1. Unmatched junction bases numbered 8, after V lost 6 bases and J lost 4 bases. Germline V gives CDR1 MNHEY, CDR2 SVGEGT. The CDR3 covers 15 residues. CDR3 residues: CASSSPGTGNQPQHF. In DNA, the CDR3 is TGTGCCAGCAGCTCCCCCGGGACAGGAAATCAGCCCCAGCATTTT.